The 5 T cell receptor beta chains below come from one sample, sequenced in a study of blood T cells in healthy people across ages. Then a second PCR, running roughly 6 to 12 cycles, was carried out with a sample-barcoded 5' primer and a J-beta primer mix. TCRdb recomputed calls from the 5' RACE reads with MiXCR, one row per CDR3 protein. The top ten hold roughly 2.1% of the sample, which has about 1.8 million distinct CDR3 sequences, about 50% seen once. Sequences were obtained from blood. The origin of the receptors is a woman aged 40 to 50 in good health.

This clonotype was detected a few times. V usage is TRBV5-1 and J usage is TRBJ2-7, with 11 bases that match TRBD1. The CDR3 totals 15 residues. The germline V gene has CDR1 SGHRS and CDR2 YFSETQ. V lost 2 bases, J lost 6 bases, and 7 bases stayed unmatched. The CDR3 bases are TGCGCCAGCAGCTTCGGGACAGGGGGTTATGGCGAGCAGTACTTC. It translates to CASSFGTGGYGEQYF.

This clonotype appeared a single time. V is TRBV9 and J is TRBJ1-1, with D possibly being TRBD1 (5 bases). Germline V CDR1 and CDR2: SGDLS, YYNGEE. Trimming took 0 bases from V and 6 from J, leaving 9 bases between them. There are 13 residues in the CDR3. CDR3 in amino acids: CASSVDGGAEAFF. The CDR3 DNA is TGTGCCAGCAGCGTAGATGGGGGAGCTGAAGCTTTCTTT. The variable domain in full, with the rest retrieved from reference TRBV9 and TRBJ1-1, is DSGVTQTPKHLITATGQRVTLRCSPRSGDLSVYWYQQSLDQGLQFLIQYYNGEERAKGNILERFSAQQFPDLHSELNLSSLELGDSALYFCASSVDGGAEAFFGQGTRLTVV.

The rearrangement links TRBV28 to TRBJ2-3, with 10 bases aligning to TRBD2. CDR1 and CDR2 from the germline V gene are MDHEN and SYDVKM. Trimming cost V 4 bases and J 4 bases; bases outside gene matches: 11. The CDR3 totals 17 residues. In DNA, the CDR3 is TGTGCCAGCAGTTCCCCTAGCGGGGGCCCCGGCCCAGATACGCAGTATTTT. Its protein product is CASSSPSGGPGPDTQYF. The entire variable domain, with the rest obtained from reference TRBV28 and TRBJ2-3, is as follows: DVKVTQSSRYLVKRTGEKVFLECVQDMDHENMFWYRQDPGLGLRLIYFSYDVKMKEKGDIPEGYSVSREKKERFSLILESASTNQTSMYLCASSSPSGGPGPDTQYFGPGTRLTVL.

J is TRBJ2-7 and V is TRBV20-1; 8 positions agree with TRBD2. With V trimmed by 6 bases and J by 0 bases, 4 bases remained unmatched. CDR1 and CDR2 (germline): DFQATT, SNEGSKA (reference sequence). The CDR3 runs to 13 residues. The CDR3 bases are TGCAGTGCGCTTAGCGGGGACTCCTACGAGCAGTACTTC. Its protein is CSALSGDSYEQYF.

As concerns this clonotype: The junction and the germline gene differ at one end; a read error may be behind it. The chain has TRBV2 and TRBJ1-4; no reliable D call. Germline loops: CDR1 SNHLY, CDR2 FYNNEI. The CDR3 covers 15 residues. CDR3 DNA: TGTGCCAGCAGTGACAAGGGCTCCACTAATGAAAGACTGTTTTTT. Translating gives CASSDKGSTNERLFF.